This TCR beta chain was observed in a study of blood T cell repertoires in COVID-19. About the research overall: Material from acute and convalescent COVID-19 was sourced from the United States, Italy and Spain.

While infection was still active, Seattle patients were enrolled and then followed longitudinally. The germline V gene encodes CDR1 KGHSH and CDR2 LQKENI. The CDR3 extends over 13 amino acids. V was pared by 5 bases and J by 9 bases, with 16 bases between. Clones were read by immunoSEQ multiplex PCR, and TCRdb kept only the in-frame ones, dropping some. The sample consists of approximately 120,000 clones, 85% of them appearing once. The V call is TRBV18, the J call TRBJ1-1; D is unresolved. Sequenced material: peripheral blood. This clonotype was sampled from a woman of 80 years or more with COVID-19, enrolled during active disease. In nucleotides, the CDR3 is TGTGCCAGCTCATCTAACACCGGGTCGCAAGCTTTCTTT. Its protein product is CASSSNTGSQAFF.